This T cell receptor (beta chain) was recorded in a study of cytomegalovirus exposure and HLA in healthy donors. Findings and limits, study-wide: Listed as cytomegalovirus-associated were 150 to 200 TCR beta chains. Versus the approximately 670-donor mean, an Asian-associated ancestry cluster reportedly showed fewer N-insertions in a later analysis. As a later analysis showed, a missense DCLRE1C variant was linked to trimming of TCR beta V- and J-genes. Prior analysis indicated that the majority of TCR beta V segments exhibited productivity approximately 87% or approximately 30% of the time.

The CDR3 is 13 amino acids. Germline V CDR1 and CDR2: LNHDA, SQIVND (reference sequence). Trimming took 4 bases from V and 7 from J, leaving 14 bases between them. PCR primers comprised 60 Vbeta and 13 Jbeta primers. The method was immunoSEQ multiplex PCR; TCRdb's version includes in-frame clones alone and lacks a portion of them. The table records some 120,000 clones, roughly 70% of them present only once. A note on this clone: Its antigen is unknown.

V is TRBV19 and J is TRBJ2-7; a possible D gene is TRBD2 (5 bases). Sequencing was performed on PBMCs. The TCR was taken from a woman aged 40-49 years in good health and CMV-seropositive. CDR3 bases: TGTGCCAGTAGTACCACCGGGAACCGGGAGCAGTACTTC. Translation: CASSTTGNREQYF.